The rows below give T cell receptor beta chains drawn from one sample of a study of OX40 agonist ivuxolimab in advanced cancers. TCRdb's table, derived via immunoSEQ multiplex PCR, lists solely in-frame clones and lacks some. The data hold about 60,000 clones, with about 89% observed a single time. The specimen comprised CD4+ or CD8+ T cells sorted from blood, sampled in a trial of the OX40 agonist ivuxolimab. The receptors were sampled from an adult with an advanced solid tumor such as melanoma, head and neck, liver or kidney cancer. The CDR3 runs from the conserved cysteine through the conserved F or W. The D gene is left open where the match is weak. A clone size is listed for some rows: how often the clone was seen (once, few, many), or a class if it is expanded.

D,V,size,J,DNA,CDR3
TRBD1,TRBV11-2,NA,TRBJ2-7,TGTGCCTCCGGACAGGCCCGCTACGAGCAGTACTTC,CASGQARYEQYF
NA,TRBV4-1,NA,TRBJ2-2,TGCGCCAGCAGCCAAGAGATAACCGGGGAGCTGTTTTTT,CASSQEITGELFF
TRBD2,TRBV27,NA,TRBJ2-4,TGTGCCAGCAGTCCCTCGGGGGGGGGAAACATTCAGTACTTC,CASSPSGGGNIQYF
NA,TRBV5-6,NA,TRBJ1-1,TGTGCCAGCAGCTTGGTACCGACTTTCAAGAACACTGAAGCTTTCTTT,CASSLVPTFKNTEAFF
TRBD1,TRBV10-1,NA,TRBJ2-1,TGCGCCAGCAGCCCGGGACAGACTAATGAGCAGTTCTTC,CASSPGQTNEQFF
NA,TRBV10-1,NA,TRBJ2-2,TGCGCCAGCAGTGAGCCTGGCGCCGGGGAGCTGTTTTTT,CASSEPGAGELFF
NA,TRBV4-3,NA,TRBJ1-6,TGCGCCAGCAGCCCACGGTGGAGCTCCTATAATTCACCCCTCCACTTT,CASSPRWSSYNSPLHF
NA,TRBV7-8,NA,TRBJ2-4,TGTGCCAGCTCTCAGGGGAGGGGCGGGTACCAAAACATTCAGTACTTC,CASSQGRGGYQNIQYF
NA,TRBV18,NA,TRBJ1-1,TGTGCCAGCTCACCACCCCAGGGGCCTGAAGCTTTCTTT,CASSPPQGPEAFF
NA,TRBV6-1,NA,TRBJ1-1,TGTGCCAGCAGTGCGGAGGTCTCGAACACTGAAGCTTTCTTT,CASSAEVSNTEAFF
NA,TRBV5-8,NA,TRBJ1-3,TGTGCCAGCAGCCGCTTCGGGGGGGCTGGAAACACCATATATTTT,CASSRFGGAGNTIYF
NA,TRBV29-1,NA,TRBJ1-5,TGCAGCGTTGCGGGGAGTAGCAATCAGCCCCAGCATTTT,CSVAGSSNQPQHF
TRBD2,TRBV7-6,NA,TRBJ2-6,TGTGCCAGCAGCTTCAGCACTAGCGGGAGGGCTGGGGCCAACGTCCTGACTTTC,CASSFSTSGRAGANVLTF
NA,TRBV18,few,TRBJ1-1,TGTGCCAGCTCACCAGCCGGGAGTGAAGCTTTCTTT,CASSPAGSEAFF
TRBD1,TRBV18,NA,TRBJ1-2,TGTGCCAGCTCACCCGAGACAGGGGCCTCCCTCGGCGGCTACACCTTC,CASSPETGASLGGYTF
TRBD1,TRBV7-8,NA,TRBJ2-5,TGTGCCAGCAGCTTAGGGGACAGGGCCTGGGAGACCCGGTACTTC,CASSLGDRAWETRYF
TRBD2,TRBV5-1,few,TRBJ2-2,TGCGCCAGCAGCTCGGGACTAACCGGGGAGCTGTTTTTT,CASSSGLTGELFF
TRBD2,TRBV28,NA,TRBJ2-7,TGTGCCAGCAGTTCTTCCGGGACTAGCGGGAGGATTGGCGAGCAGTACTTC,CASSSSGTSGRIGEQYF
NA,TRBV10-1,once,TRBJ1-6,TGCGCCAGCAGTGAGTTTAGGGATAATTCACCCCTCCACTTT,CASSEFRDNSPLHF
NA,TRBV19,NA,TRBJ1-1,TGTGCCAGTAGTCCCGGGATGTTGATGAACACTGAAGCTTTCTTT,CASSPGMLMNTEAFF
TRBD1,TRBV27,NA,TRBJ1-2,TGTGCCAGCAGTCTCACAGGGGCCAACGGCTACACCTTC,CASSLTGANGYTF
NA,TRBV4-1,NA,TRBJ1-5,TGCGCCAGCAGCCCAGAAGGGAATAATCAGCCCCAGCATTTT,CASSPEGNNQPQHF
TRBD2,TRBV19,NA,TRBJ2-1,TGTGCCAGTAGGACGGGACTAGCGGGAGTTAATGAGCAGTTCTTC,CASRTGLAGVNEQFF
NA,TRBV11-2,NA,TRBJ2-1,TGTGCCAGCAGCTTAGCCCAGGTTGAGCAGTTCTTC,CASSLAQVEQFF
TRBD1,TRBV7-2,NA,TRBJ1-6,TGTGCCAGCAGCTTAACCGGGGGGACAGGGGCCTTCGGTTCACCCCTCCACTTT,CASSLTGGTGAFGSPLHF
NA,TRBV19,NA,TRBJ1-5,TGTGCCAGTATTGCCGCCAGTTCACTTAATCAGCCCCAGCATTTT,CASIAASSLNQPQHF
NA,TRBV15,few,TRBJ1-5,TGTGCCACCAGCAGAGTTGTGTGGGGGAGTGAGCAGCCCCAGCATTTT,CATSRVVWGSEQPQHF
TRBD1,TRBV23-1,once,TRBJ1-2,TGCGCCAGCGGACTCGACAGGGGAGATGGCTACACCTTC,CASGLDRGDGYTF
NA,TRBV5-1,NA,TRBJ2-3,TGCGCCAGCAGCTACCACCACAATACAGATACGCAGTATTTT,CASSYHHNTDTQYF
TRBD1,TRBV6-1,NA,TRBJ1-6,TGTGCCAGCAGTGAATCACCGGGACAGATGACACCCCTCCACTTT,CASSESPGQMTPLHF
NA,TRBV7-9,NA,TRBJ1-5,TGTGCCAGCAGCGCTGAAGGGCCCCAGCATTTT,CASSAEGPQHF
NA,TRBV5-1,NA,TRBJ2-7,TGCGCCAGCAGCCCCAGGGGTACAGGAAACGAGCAGTACTTC,CASSPRGTGNEQYF
NA,TRBV6-4,NA,TRBJ2-7,TGTGCCAGCAGTTACTCGGGACACCGGGGGAGCGAGCAGTACTTC,CASSYSGHRGSEQYF
TRBD1,TRBV19,NA,TRBJ1-1,TGTGCCAGTAGTCGGACAGGGAGTTCAGAAGCTTTCTTT,CASSRTGSSEAFF
TRBD2,TRBV27,large,TRBJ2-1,TGTGCCAGCAGTCAAACTAGCGGGAGCGTTGAGCAGTTCTTC,CASSQTSGSVEQFF
NA,TRBV7-9,NA,TRBJ2-2,TGTGCCAGCAGCTCCCGGGACTCCCAACCCACCGGGGAGCTGTTTTTT,CASSSRDSQPTGELFF
NA,TRBV18,once,TRBJ1-5,TGTGCCAGCTCACCGTCACTTAGCAATCAGCCCCAGCATTTT,CASSPSLSNQPQHF
NA,TRBV6-4,once,TRBJ2-5,TGTGCCAGCAGTGAAGAACCTTGTAGGGATGGGCGAATCCAAGAGACCCAGTACTTC,CASSEEPCRDGRIQETQYF
NA,TRBV29-1,NA,TRBJ2-6,TGCAGCGTCACCAGTGTATCTGGGGCCAACGTCCTGACTTTC,CSVTSVSGANVLTF
NA,TRBV7-2,NA,TRBJ2-3,TGTGCCAGCAGCTTAGGAGTAGGGTCGGGCACAGATACGCAGTATTTT,CASSLGVGSGTDTQYF
NA,TRBV5-1,few,TRBJ2-7,TGCGCCAGCAGTTTCGACAGCACGCCGCAGTACTTC,CASSFDSTPQYF
TRBD1,TRBV5-4,NA,TRBJ2-5,TGTGCCAGCAGCAGGGGACAGGGAGGAGAGACCCAGTACTTC,CASSRGQGGETQYF
NA,TRBV5-1,once,TRBJ2-1,TGCGCCAGCAGCAGAGGACCGGGACGCCAGAGCTACAATGAGCAGTTCTTC,CASSRGPGRQSYNEQFF
TRBD1,TRBV15,NA,TRBJ2-7,TGTGCCACCAGCAGACCCGGGACAGGGAGCGAGCAGTACTTC,CATSRPGTGSEQYF
TRBD1,TRBV5-1,NA,TRBJ1-1,TGCGCCAGCAGCAACAGGGGAAAGCTGAGTACTGAAGCTTTCTTT,CASSNRGKLSTEAFF
TRBD2,TRBV30,NA,TRBJ2-7,TGTGCCTGGAGCCCTAGCGGGAGGAACTACGAGCAGTACTTC,CAWSPSGRNYEQYF
TRBD1,TRBV19,once,TRBJ2-2,TGTGCCAGTAGTACCACAGGGGCGCCGCTCACCGGGGAGCTGTTTTTT,CASSTTGAPLTGELFF
TRBD1,TRBV6-6,NA,TRBJ2-2,TGTGCCAGCGGAATTCGACAGGGGGTGAACGGGGAGCTGTTTTTT,CASGIRQGVNGELFF
NA,TRBV7-2,NA,TRBJ2-1,TGTGCCAGCAGCTTACTCAATGAGCAGTTCTTC,CASSLLNEQFF
NA,TRBV21-1,few,TRBJ2-7,TGTGCCAGCAGCAAGGTCTATCAAGCGGTAATTTACGAGCAGTACTTC,CASSKVYQAVIYEQYF
NA,TRBV6-1,NA,TRBJ1-6,TGTGCCAGCAGTGATGCCGAGGGGTTTTCACCCCTCCACTTT,CASSDAEGFSPLHF
NA,TRBV5-4,NA,TRBJ1-4,TGTGCCAGCAGCTTGGTCGGCAGGGAAAGTGAAAAACTGTTTTTT,CASSLVGRESEKLFF
NA,TRBV7-9,NA,TRBJ2-3,TGTGCCAGCAGCTTAGTCCACGGGTATAGCACAGATACGCAGTATTTT,CASSLVHGYSTDTQYF
TRBD2,TRBV18,NA,TRBJ2-7,TGTGCCAGCTCGCCGACTAGCGGGAGTGGCTACGAGCAGTACTTC,CASSPTSGSGYEQYF
NA,TRBV29-1,NA,TRBJ2-6,TGCAGCGTTGAGGGGGCTGGGGCCAACGTCCTGACTTTC,CSVEGAGANVLTF